This T cell receptor beta chain was identified during a study of T cell responses to AZD1222 COVID-19 vaccine. Whole-study results and caveats: Spike-specific TCR breadth and depth rose after two AZD1222 doses. Across spike, vaccine-associated CD4 TCRs were found, dominant at 160-218 and 743-854. Donors, mostly white British, included more females; clonal diversity was possibly underestimated.

Repertoires were generated with immunoSEQ multiplex PCR, while TCRdb's copy carries only in-frame clones and drops some. The sample consists of roughly 180,000 clones, 90% to 95% of them appearing once. Looked up from germline, CDR1 is SGHRS and CDR2 is YFSETQ. V was cut by 4 bases and J by 1 base, with 12 bases left in between. This CDR3 spans 14 amino acids. Points on this clone: Its cognate antigen is unknown. The same CDR3 also results from other DNA sequences found in this sample.

The sequences come from peripheral blood, collected 28 days after the second dose of the MenACWY control vaccine. The V call is TRBV5-1, the J call TRBJ2-7; the D call may be TRBD1 or TRBD2 (5 bases each). The TCR was taken from an adult who received the MenACWY meningococcal vaccine as a control. In DNA, the CDR3 is TGCGCCAGCAGCCTACCAGGGAGTTCCTACGAGCAGTACTTC. The encoded protein is CASSLPGSSYEQYF.